These 26 T cell receptor beta chains share one sample of origin, sequenced in a study of blood T cell repertoires in COVID-19. Clones were sequenced by immunoSEQ multiplex PCR, and TCRdb holds only the in-frame ones, with some missing. This table holds about 220,000 clones, around 80% found once. The sequenced sample consisted of peripheral blood. Receptor source: a woman aged 70-85 years with acute or convalescent COVID-19.

The chain recombines TRBV5-6 with TRBJ1-2; 12 bases match TRBD1. V shed 3 bases, J shed 8 bases, and the junction held 11 bases outside the gene matches. This CDR3 region has 16 residues. The germline V gene has CDR1 SGHDT and CDR2 YYEEEE. CDR3 sequence: CASSSIGTGGSRGYTF. For the CDR3, the DNA is TGTGCCAGCAGCTCCATAGGGACAGGGGGCAGTCGGGGCTACACCTTC. Looking up the rest from reference TRBV5-6 and TRBJ1-2 gives the full variable domain: DAGVTQSPTHLIKTRGQQVTLRCSPKSGHDTVSWYQQALGQGPQFIFQYYEEEERQRGNFPDRFSGHQFPNYSSELNVNALLLGDSALYLCASSSIGTGGSRGYTFGSGTRLTVV.

This sequence joins TRBV7-2 and TRBJ2-1; TRBD2 aligns across 11 bases. The CDR3 has 16 residues. V lost 5 bases to trimming and J lost 5 bases; unmatched junction nucleotides: 8. Germline values: CDR1 SGHTA, CDR2 FQGNSA. CDR3: CASSAHTGLADNEQFF. As DNA, the CDR3 is TGTGCCAGCAGCGCGCACACGGGACTAGCGGACAATGAGCAGTTCTTC.

The genes are TRBV5-5 and TRBJ1-2, with unresolved D. Per germline, CDR1 SGHKS and CDR2 YYEKEE (reference sequence). Trimming took off 0 bases at V and 2 bases at J, with 8 bases between the two ends. The CDR3 is 14 residues long. The CDR3 spells CASSLDFFNYGYTF. The CDR3 DNA reads TGTGCCAGCAGCTTGGACTTTTTCAACTATGGCTACACCTTC.

V usage is TRBV7-3 and J usage is TRBJ2-5; no firm D call. Germline assignment: CDR1 SGHTA and CDR2 FQGTGA. Trimming took off 2 bases at V and 0 bases at J, with 4 bases between the two ends. The CDR3 is 13 amino acids. DNA of the CDR3: TGTGCCAGCAGCTTACACAACCAAGAGACCCAGTACTTC. It yields the protein CASSLHNQETQYF.

The chain carries TRBV3-1 (or the pseudogene TRBV3-2) and TRBJ2-1; D remains unclear. V lost 4 bases and J 3 bases, leaving 7 bases between the germline ends. The length of the CDR3 is 13 residues. CDR1 and CDR2 from the germline V gene are LGHDT and YNNKEL (reference sequence). CDR3 sequence (DNA): TGTGCCAGCAGCCCCGGAGTCTACAATGAGCAGTTCTTC. Amino acids: CASSPGVYNEQFF.

The V gene is TRBV6-2 or TRBV6-3, the J gene TRBJ1-3, with 7 bases aligning to TRBD1. The V gene's germline CDR1 is MNHEY and CDR2 SVGEGT. This CDR3 region has 15 residues. V shed 4 bases and J 7 bases; nucleotides not matched to a gene: 10. The CDR3 protein is CASSSGTASRNTIYF. The CDR3 DNA reads as TGTGCCAGCAGTTCAGGGACAGCTTCGAGGAACACCATATATTTT.

The chain employs TRBV10-3 and TRBJ2-3; weak D call: TRBD2 (5 bases). Germline V gives CDR1 ENHRY, CDR2 SYGVKD. This CDR3 is built from 13 residues. V was trimmed by 6 bases and J by 4 bases, leaving 11 bases between them. The CDR3 region is CAIRRERADTQYF. The CDR3 bases are TGTGCCATCAGACGAGAGAGGGCAGATACGCAGTATTTT.

The chain has TRBV27 and TRBJ1-3; 8 bases agree with TRBD1. The V gene's germline CDR1 is MNHEY and CDR2 SMNVEV (reference sequence). The CDR3 is made up of 15 amino acids. Trimming at V came to 6 bases and at J to 3 bases, leaving 7 bases not matched to a gene. This CDR3 reads CASRSGGADGNTIYF. CDR3 sequence (DNA): TGTGCCAGCAGGTCAGGGGGCGCAGATGGAAACACCATATATTTT.

The J gene is TRBJ2-1, the V gene TRBV4-1; D is perhaps TRBD1 (6 bases). This CDR3 region has 14 residues. CDR1 is MGHRA, CDR2 YSYEKL, per germline. The germline V and J ends were trimmed by 0 bases and 5 bases, with 8 bases remaining between them. The chain's CDR3 is CASSQEQGNNEQFF. The DNA for the CDR3 is TGCGCCAGCAGCCAAGAGCAGGGGAACAATGAGCAGTTCTTC.

This clone turned up a few times. The gene calls are TRBV29-1 and TRBJ1-5, with D possibly being TRBD1 (6 bases). Germline loops: CDR1 SQVTM, CDR2 ANQGSEA. V lost 4 bases to trimming and J lost 4 bases, with 8 bases between them. This CDR3 comprises 12 residues. CDR3 in amino acids: CSVATGNQPQHF. The CDR3 DNA is TGCAGCGTTGCTACAGGGAATCAGCCCCAGCATTTT.

The chain has TRBV12-3 or TRBV12-4 and TRBJ1-4; 7 bases agree with TRBD1. This CDR3 comprises 13 residues. The trim removed 5 bases at V and 5 bases at J, leaving 2 bases unmatched. The CDR3 region has the DNA TGTGCCAGCAGTGAGGGACAGAATGAAAAACTGTTTTTT. Translating gives CASSEGQNEKLFF.

The V gene is TRBV27, the J gene TRBJ1-6; maybe TRBD1 (6 bases). The length of the CDR3 is 13 residues. Germline CDR1 is MNHEY and CDR2 is SMNVEV (reference sequence). V lost 3 bases and J 6 bases, leaving 6 bases between the germline ends. The CDR3 sequence: CASSLDSNSPLHF. CDR3 DNA sequence: TGTGCCAGCAGTTTGGACAGTAATTCACCCCTCCACTTT.

This rearrangement joins TRBV19 to TRBJ2-1, with TRBD1 matching over 7 bases. From germline, CDR1 is LNHDA and CDR2 SQIVND (reference sequence). This CDR3 comprises 15 residues. V shed 2 bases and J 9 bases; nucleotides not matched to a gene: 10. The CDR3 coding sequence is TGTGCCAGTAGTATATCAGGGACAGAACAAAGTGAGCAGTTCTTC. Its translation: CASSISGTEQSEQFF.

J is TRBJ2-3 and V is TRBV7-6, with 9 bases aligning to TRBD2. Germline trimming cut 2 bases from V and 4 bases from J; bases unmatched to any gene: 7. Looked up from germline, CDR1 is SGHVS and CDR2 is FNYEAQ. CDR3 size: 16 residues. CDR3 protein: CASSLRGGASADTQYF. In DNA, the CDR3 is TGTGCCAGCAGCTTACGCGGGGGGGCCAGCGCAGATACGCAGTATTTT.

The chain carries TRBV19 and TRBJ1-2, with 9 bases lining up with TRBD1. This CDR3 has 14 residues. V lost 3 bases to trimming and J lost 11 bases; unmatched junction nucleotides: 10. Germline V gene lookup returns CDR1 LNHDA and CDR2 SQIVND (reference sequence). CDR3 loop: CASSMSGQGFFYTF. In DNA, the CDR3 is TGTGCCAGTAGTATGTCGGGACAGGGATTTTTTTACACCTTC. Full variable domain (outside the CDR3, taken from reference TRBV19 and TRBJ1-2): DGGITQSPKYLFRKEGQNVTLSCEQNLNHDAMYWYRQDPGQGLRLIYYSQIVNDFQKGDIAEGYSVSREKKESFPLTVTSAQKNPTAFYLCASSMSGQGFFYTFGSGTRLTVV.

This clone has only one observation. V is TRBV5-3 and J is TRBJ2-3; D is possibly TRBD1 (5 bases). TRBV5-3 is an ORF, with its function uncertain. This CDR3 has 15 amino acids. V dropped 0 bases and J dropped 2 bases, with 10 bases sitting between them. The CDR3 is CARSLGGRDTDTQYF. The CDR3 region has the DNA TGTGCCAGAAGCTTGGGGGGCAGGGACACAGATACGCAGTATTTT.

The chain couples TRBV7-2 to TRBJ1-4, with 7 bases aligning to TRBD1. The V gene's germline CDR1 is SGHTA and CDR2 FQGNSA. Germline trimming cut 3 bases from V and 4 bases from J; bases unmatched to any gene: 2. The CDR3 extends over 14 amino acids. CDR3 protein: CASSLDRINEKLFF. In DNA, the CDR3 is TGTGCCAGCAGCTTGGACAGGATTAATGAAAAACTGTTTTTT.

Only one count was recorded for this clone. V is TRBV5-1 and J is TRBJ2-2, with 8 bases identical to TRBD2. The CDR3 spans 14 residues. Germline V gene data show CDR1 as SGHRS and CDR2 as YFSETQ. V shed 6 bases, J shed 4 bases, and the junction held 5 bases outside the gene matches. The CDR3 reads CASKGGGLTGELFF. CDR3 sequence (DNA): TGCGCCAGCAAGGGCGGGGGGCTCACCGGGGAGCTGTTTTTT.

The rearrangement links TRBV7-8 to TRBJ1-3; D remains ambiguous. CDR1 and CDR2 from the germline V gene are SGHVS and FQNEAQ. Trimming removed 5 bases from V and 2 bases from J, with 10 bases in between. This CDR3 has 14 amino acids. CDR3 residues: CASSPSGTGNTIYF. CDR3 DNA: TGTGCCAGCAGCCCCTCCGGGACTGGAAACACCATATATTTT.

V is TRBV2 and J is TRBJ1-1, with D uncertain. The CDR3 sequence is 13 residues long. V lost 7 bases to trimming and J lost 4 bases, with 13 bases between them. Germline V gene lookup returns CDR1 SNHLY and CDR2 FYNNEI. The CDR3 reads CASNIQVRTEAFF. DNA of the CDR3: TGTGCCAGCAACATCCAGGTACGCACTGAAGCTTTCTTT.

This chain joins TRBV5-6 and TRBJ2-3; 8 nucleotides align to TRBD2. The CDR3 is 17 residues long. After removal of 3 bases from V and 3 bases from J, the junction contained 12 bases not matched to a gene. Germline values: CDR1 SGHDT, CDR2 YYEEEE. CDR3 region: CASSYRSGSGETDTQYF. DNA for the CDR3: TGTGCCAGCAGCTACCGGAGTGGTAGCGGGGAGACAGATACGCAGTATTTT.

The gene calls are TRBV6-5 and TRBJ2-3, with 8 bases that match TRBD1. V shed 10 bases, J shed 2 bases, and the junction held 5 bases outside the gene matches. The germline gives CDR1 MNHEY, CDR2 SVGAGI. The CDR3 consists of 13 residues. CDR3 amino acids: CATLDRATDTQYF. DNA of the CDR3: TGTGCCACCTTGGACAGGGCCACAGATACGCAGTATTTT.

The rearrangement joins TRBV7-2 to TRBJ1-5; tentatively, D is TRBD1 (6 bases). V lost 4 bases and J 2 bases, leaving 6 bases between the germline ends. This CDR3 has 13 amino acids. Looked up from germline, CDR1 is SGHTA and CDR2 is FQGNSA. The CDR3 bases are TGTGCCAGCAGCTCAGGGGGCAATCAGCCCCAGCATTTT. Protein product: CASSSGGNQPQHF.

The chain carries TRBV10-3 and TRBJ2-5; 12 bases agree with TRBD2. Trimming took 6 bases from V and 0 from J; bases not matched to a gene: 5. The CDR3 runs to 16 residues. Germline values: CDR1 ENHRY, CDR2 SYGVKD. DNA of the CDR3: TGTGCCATCAGCCTAGGACTAGCGGGAAACCAAGAGACCCAGTACTTC. Translating it yields CAISLGLAGNQETQYF.

The rearrangement uses TRBV19 and TRBJ2-1; 9 bases align to TRBD1. V shed 5 bases and J 8 bases; nucleotides not matched to a gene: 4. Germline CDR1 reads LNHDA; CDR2 reads SQIVND (reference sequence). The CDR3 contains 13 residues. The CDR3 is CASSLDRGYEQFF. The CDR3 DNA reads TGTGCCAGTAGTTTGGACAGGGGATATGAGCAGTTCTTC.

The J gene is TRBJ2-1, the V gene TRBV7-2; D call uncertain. The germline CDR1 and CDR2 sequences are SGHTA and FQGNSA. The CDR3 totals 11 residues. Trimming cost V 3 bases and J 6 bases, with 3 bases left between them. As DNA, the CDR3 is TGTGCCAGCAGCTTTATCAATGAGCAGTTCTTC. Amino acids: CASSFINEQFF.